This T cell receptor (beta chain) derives from a study of blood T cell repertoires in COVID-19. This CDR3 is 15 amino acids long. Germline trimming cut 6 bases from V and 2 bases from J; bases unmatched to any gene: 7. Germline CDR1 SGHTA, CDR2 FQGTGA. Original processing notes: Amplification of reference gene primers provided the estimated nucleated cell counts. Method: immunoSEQ multiplex PCR; TCRdb's copy keeps in-frame clones and lacks some. V, J and clone size are taken as reported in that table, and D and trimming were inferred from the DNA itself. The table includes about 130,000 clones, 70% to 90% detected once.

The receptor was derived from an elderly woman with acute or convalescent COVID-19. Sequenced input: peripheral blood. This chain links TRBV7-3 with TRBJ2-1, with 7 bases identical to TRBD2. The CDR3 nucleotides are TGTGCCAGCAGTCCCTGGGCGGGGGCCTACAATGAGCAGTTCTTC. Encoded protein: CASSPWAGAYNEQFF. The variable domain in full, with the rest retrieved from reference TRBV7-3 and TRBJ2-1, is GAGVSQTPSNKVTEKGKYVELRCDPISGHTALYWYRQSLGQGPEFLIYFQGTGAADDSGLPNDRFFAVRPEGSVSTLKIQRTERGDSAVYLCASSPWAGAYNEQFFGPGTRLTVL.